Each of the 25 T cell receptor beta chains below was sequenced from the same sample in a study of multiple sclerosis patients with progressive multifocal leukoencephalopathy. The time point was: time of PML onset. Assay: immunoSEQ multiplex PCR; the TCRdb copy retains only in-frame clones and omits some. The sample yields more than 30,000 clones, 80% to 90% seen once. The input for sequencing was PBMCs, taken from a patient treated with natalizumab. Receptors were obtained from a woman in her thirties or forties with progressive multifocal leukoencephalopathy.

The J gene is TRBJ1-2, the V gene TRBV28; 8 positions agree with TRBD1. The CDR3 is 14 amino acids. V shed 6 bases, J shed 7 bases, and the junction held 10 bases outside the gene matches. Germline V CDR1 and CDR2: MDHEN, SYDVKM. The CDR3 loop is CASRTTGVVSGYTF. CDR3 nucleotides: TGTGCCAGCAGGACGACAGGGGTCGTCTCTGGCTACACCTTC.

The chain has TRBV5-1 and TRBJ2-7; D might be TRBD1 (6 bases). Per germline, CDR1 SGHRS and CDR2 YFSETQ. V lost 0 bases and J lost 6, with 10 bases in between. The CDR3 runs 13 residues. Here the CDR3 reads CASSLAGRGEQYF. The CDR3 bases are TGCGCCAGCAGCTTGGCGGGCAGGGGCGAGCAGTACTTC.

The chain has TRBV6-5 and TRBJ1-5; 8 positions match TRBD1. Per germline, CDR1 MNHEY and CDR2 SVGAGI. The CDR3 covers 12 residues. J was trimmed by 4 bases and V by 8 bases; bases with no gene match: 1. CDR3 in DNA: TGTGCCAGCCGACAGGGGAATCAGCCCCAGCATTTT. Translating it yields CASRQGNQPQHF.

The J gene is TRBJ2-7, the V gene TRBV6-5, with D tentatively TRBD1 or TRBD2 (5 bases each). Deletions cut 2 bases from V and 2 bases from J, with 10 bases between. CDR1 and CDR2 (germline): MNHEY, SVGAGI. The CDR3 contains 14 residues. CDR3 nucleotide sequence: TGTGCCAGCAGTTACGTTCAGGGACCCTACGAGCAGTACTTC. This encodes CASSYVQGPYEQYF.

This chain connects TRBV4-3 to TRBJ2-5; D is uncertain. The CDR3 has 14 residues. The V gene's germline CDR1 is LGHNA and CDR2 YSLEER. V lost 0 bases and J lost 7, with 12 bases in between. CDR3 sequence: CASSQDSGMVTQYF. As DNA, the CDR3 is TGCGCCAGCAGCCAAGATTCCGGTATGGTGACCCAGTACTTC.

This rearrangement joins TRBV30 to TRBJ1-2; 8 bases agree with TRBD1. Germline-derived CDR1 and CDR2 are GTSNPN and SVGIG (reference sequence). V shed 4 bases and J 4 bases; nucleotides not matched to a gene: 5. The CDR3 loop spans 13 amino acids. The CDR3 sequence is CAWNRGWAYGYTF. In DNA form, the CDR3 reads TGTGCCTGGAACAGGGGGTGGGCCTATGGCTACACCTTC. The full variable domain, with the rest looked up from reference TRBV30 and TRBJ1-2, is SQTIHQWPATLVQPVGSPLSLECTVEGTSNPNLYWYRQAAGRGLQLLFYSVGIGQISSEVPQNLSASRPQDRQFILSSKKLLLSDSGFYLCAWNRGWAYGYTFGSGTRLTVV.

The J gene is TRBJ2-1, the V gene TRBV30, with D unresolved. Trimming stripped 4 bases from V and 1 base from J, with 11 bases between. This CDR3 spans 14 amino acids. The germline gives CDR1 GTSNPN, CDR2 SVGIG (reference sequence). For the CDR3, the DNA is TGTGCCTGGACCCATGTCAGTTCCTACAATGAGCAGTTCTTC. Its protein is CAWTHVSSYNEQFF.

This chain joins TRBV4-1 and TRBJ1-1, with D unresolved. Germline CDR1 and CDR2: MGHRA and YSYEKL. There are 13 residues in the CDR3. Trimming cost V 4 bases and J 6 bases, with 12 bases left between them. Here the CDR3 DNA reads TGCGCCAGCAGCCCCACGGACCTTTCTGAAGCTTTCTTT. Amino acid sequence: CASSPTDLSEAFF.

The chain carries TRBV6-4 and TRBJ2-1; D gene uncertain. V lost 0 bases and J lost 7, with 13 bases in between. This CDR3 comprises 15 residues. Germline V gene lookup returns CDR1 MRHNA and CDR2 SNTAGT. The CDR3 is CASSDSEFTVNEQFF. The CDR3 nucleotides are TGTGCCAGCAGTGACTCTGAGTTTACAGTTAATGAGCAGTTCTTC.

In DNA form, the CDR3 reads TGTGCCAGCAGTGAAGCGCGGTCGTCCTACTACAATGAGCAGTTCTTC. Translation: CASSEARSSYYNEQFF. The rearrangement joins TRBV2 to TRBJ2-1; D unclear. Deletions cut 0 bases from V and 3 bases from J, with 12 bases between. The germline gives CDR1 SNHLY, CDR2 FYNNEI. The CDR3 has 16 residues.

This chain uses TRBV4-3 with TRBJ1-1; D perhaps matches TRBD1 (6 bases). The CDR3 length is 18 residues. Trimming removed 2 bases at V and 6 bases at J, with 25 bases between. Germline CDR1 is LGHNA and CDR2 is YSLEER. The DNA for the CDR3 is TGCGCCAGCAGCCAATCTTACGTTTTGGGGGCTGGAGCGGCTGAAGCTTTCTTT. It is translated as CASSQSYVLGAGAAEAFF.

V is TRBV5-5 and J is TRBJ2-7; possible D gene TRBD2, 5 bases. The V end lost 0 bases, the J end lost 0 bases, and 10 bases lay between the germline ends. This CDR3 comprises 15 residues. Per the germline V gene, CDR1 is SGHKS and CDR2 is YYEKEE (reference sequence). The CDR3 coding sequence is TGTGCCAGCAGCTTGGATCCGGGGATCTCCTACGAGCAGTACTTC. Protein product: CASSLDPGISYEQYF.

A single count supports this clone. CDR3 nucleotide sequence: TGTGCCAGCAGTGAGGATAGGGGGGCGTACTATGGCTACACCTTC. This codes for CASSEDRGAYYGYTF. V and J are TRBV2 and TRBJ1-2, with D tentatively TRBD1 (6 bases). CDR1 SNHLY and CDR2 FYNNEI come from the germline V gene. The CDR3 runs to 15 residues. V lost 3 bases to trimming and J lost 3 bases, with 14 bases between them.

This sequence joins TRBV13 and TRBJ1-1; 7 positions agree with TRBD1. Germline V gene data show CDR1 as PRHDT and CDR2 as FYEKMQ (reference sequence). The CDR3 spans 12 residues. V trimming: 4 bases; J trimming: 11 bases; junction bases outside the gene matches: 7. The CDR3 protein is CASSSIGGEAFF. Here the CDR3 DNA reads TGTGCCAGCAGCTCCATAGGGGGCGAGGCTTTCTTT.

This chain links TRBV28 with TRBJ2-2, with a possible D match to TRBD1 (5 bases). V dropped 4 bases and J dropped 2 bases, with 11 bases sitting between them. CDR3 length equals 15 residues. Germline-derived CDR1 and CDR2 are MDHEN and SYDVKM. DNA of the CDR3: TGTGCCAGCAGTTACAGGACACCAAACACCGGGGAGCTGTTTTTT. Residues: CASSYRTPNTGELFF.

The CDR3 loop is CASSLGVGDREAFF. The CDR3 DNA reads TGTGCCAGCAGCTTAGGCGTTGGGGACAGGGAAGCTTTCTTT. The J gene is TRBJ1-1, the V gene TRBV7-8, with TRBD1 identical over 8 bases. This CDR3 region has 14 residues. Losses at the gene ends were 1 base for V and 8 bases for J; bases not matched to a gene: 6. Per germline, CDR1 SGHVS and CDR2 FQNEAQ.

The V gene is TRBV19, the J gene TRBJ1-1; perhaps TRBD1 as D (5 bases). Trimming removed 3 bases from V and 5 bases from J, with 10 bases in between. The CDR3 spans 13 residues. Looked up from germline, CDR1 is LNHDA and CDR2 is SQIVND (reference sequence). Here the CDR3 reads CASSMGDWTEAFF. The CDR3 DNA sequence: TGTGCCAGTAGTATGGGGGATTGGACTGAAGCTTTCTTT.

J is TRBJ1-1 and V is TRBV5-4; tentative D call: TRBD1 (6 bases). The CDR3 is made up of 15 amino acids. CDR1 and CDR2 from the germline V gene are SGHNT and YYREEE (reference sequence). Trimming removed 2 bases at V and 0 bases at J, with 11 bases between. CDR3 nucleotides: TGTGCCAGCAGCTTTGTGCAGGGGTTGAACACTGAAGCTTTCTTT. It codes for CASSFVQGLNTEAFF. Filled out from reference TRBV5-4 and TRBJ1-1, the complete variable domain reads ETGVTQSPTHLIKTRGQQVTLRCSSQSGHNTVSWYQQALGQGPQFIFQYYREEENGRGNFPPRFSGLQFPNYSSELNVNALELDDSALYLCASSFVQGLNTEAFFGQGTRLTVV.

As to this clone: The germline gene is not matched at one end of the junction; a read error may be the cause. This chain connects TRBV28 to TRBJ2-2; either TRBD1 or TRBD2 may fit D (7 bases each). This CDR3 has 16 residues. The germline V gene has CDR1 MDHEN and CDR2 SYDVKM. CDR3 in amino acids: CARSRLGGGGTGELFF. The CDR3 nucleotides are TGTGCCCGCAGTCGTTTAGGGGGCGGGGGCACCGGGGAGCTGTTTTTT.

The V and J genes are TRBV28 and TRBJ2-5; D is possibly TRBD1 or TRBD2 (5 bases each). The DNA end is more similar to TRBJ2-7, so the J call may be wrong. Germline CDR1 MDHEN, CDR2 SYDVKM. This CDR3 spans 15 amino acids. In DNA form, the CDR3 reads TGTGCCAGCAGTTTCACCGGGACCCTTGACTACGAGCAGTACTTC. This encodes CASSFTGTLDYEQYF.

The DNA of the CDR3 is TGTGCCAGCCCAGGTCCCGCTACGTCTGGACACGAGCAGTACTTC. This sequence encodes CASPGPATSGHEQYF. The chain combines TRBV19 with TRBJ2-7; D unclear. The V end was cut by 9 bases, the J end by 5 bases, with 23 bases between. There are 15 residues in the CDR3. Germline V gene data show CDR1 as LNHDA and CDR2 as SQIVND (reference sequence).

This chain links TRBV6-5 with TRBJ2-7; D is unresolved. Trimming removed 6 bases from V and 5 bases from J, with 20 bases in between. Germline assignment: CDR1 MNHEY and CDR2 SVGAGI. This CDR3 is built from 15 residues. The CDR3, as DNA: TGTGCCAGCAGCCCCCCCCTTGGAGCCCCAAACGAGCAGTACTTC. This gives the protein CASSPPLGAPNEQYF.

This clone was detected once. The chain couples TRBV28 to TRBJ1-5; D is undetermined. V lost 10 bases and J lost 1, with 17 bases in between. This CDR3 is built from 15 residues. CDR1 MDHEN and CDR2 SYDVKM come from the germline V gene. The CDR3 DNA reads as TGTGCCATCCGTCCGAAAGGGAAAAGCAATCAGCCCCAGCATTTT. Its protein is CAIRPKGKSNQPQHF.

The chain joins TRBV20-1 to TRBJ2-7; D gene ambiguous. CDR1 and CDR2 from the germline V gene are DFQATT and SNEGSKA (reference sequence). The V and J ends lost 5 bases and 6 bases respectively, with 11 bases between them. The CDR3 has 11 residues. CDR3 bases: TGCAGTGCTGACGGTTGGCCCGAGCAGTACTTC. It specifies CSADGWPEQYF.

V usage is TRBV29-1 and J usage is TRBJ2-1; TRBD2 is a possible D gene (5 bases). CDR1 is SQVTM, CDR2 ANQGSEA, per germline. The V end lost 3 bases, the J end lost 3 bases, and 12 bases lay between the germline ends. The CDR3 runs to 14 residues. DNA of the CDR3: TGCAGCGTTGAGCCCGGGGATGGCTACAATGAGCAGTTCTTC. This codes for CSVEPGDGYNEQFF.